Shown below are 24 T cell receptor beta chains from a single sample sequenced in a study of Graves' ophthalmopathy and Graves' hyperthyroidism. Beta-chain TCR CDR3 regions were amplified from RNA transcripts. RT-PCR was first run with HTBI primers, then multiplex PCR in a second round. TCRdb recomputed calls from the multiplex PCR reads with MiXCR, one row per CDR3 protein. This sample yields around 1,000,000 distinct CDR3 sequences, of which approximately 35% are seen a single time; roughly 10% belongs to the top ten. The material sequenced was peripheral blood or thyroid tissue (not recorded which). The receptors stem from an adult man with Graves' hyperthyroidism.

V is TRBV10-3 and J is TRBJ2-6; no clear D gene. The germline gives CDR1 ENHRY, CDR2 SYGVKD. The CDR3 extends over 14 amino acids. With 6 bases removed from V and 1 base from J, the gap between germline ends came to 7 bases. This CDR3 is CAISGSSGANVLTF. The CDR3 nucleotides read TGTGCCATCAGCGGTTCTTCTGGGGCCAACGTCCTGACTTTC.

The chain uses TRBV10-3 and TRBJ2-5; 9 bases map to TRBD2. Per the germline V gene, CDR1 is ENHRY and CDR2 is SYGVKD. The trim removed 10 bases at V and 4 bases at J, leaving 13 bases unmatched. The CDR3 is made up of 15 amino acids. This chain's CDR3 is CASSLGGTSTETQYF. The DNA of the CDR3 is TGTGCCAGCAGCTTAGGAGGGACTAGCACAGAGACCCAGTACTTC.

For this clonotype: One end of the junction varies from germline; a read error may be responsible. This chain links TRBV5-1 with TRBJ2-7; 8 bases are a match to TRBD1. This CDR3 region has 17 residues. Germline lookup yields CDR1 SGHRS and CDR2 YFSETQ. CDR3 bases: TGTGCCAGCAGCCCCGACAGGGGTGTCGGTATAGGCTACGAGCAGTACTTC. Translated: CASSPDRGVGIGYEQYF. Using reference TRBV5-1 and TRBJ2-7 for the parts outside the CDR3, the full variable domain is KAGVTQTPRYLIKTRGQQVTLSCSPISGHRSVSWYQQTPGQGLQFLFEYFSETQRNKGNFPGRFSGRQFSNSRSEMNVSTLELGDSALYLCASSPDRGVGIGYEQYFGPGTRLTVT.

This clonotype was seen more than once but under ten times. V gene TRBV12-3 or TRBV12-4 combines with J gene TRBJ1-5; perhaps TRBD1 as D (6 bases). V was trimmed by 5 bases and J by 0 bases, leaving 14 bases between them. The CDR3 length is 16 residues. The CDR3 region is CASSPQGLNSNQPQHF. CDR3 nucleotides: TGTGCCAGCAGTCCCCAGGGGCTAAATAGCAATCAGCCCCAGCATTTT.

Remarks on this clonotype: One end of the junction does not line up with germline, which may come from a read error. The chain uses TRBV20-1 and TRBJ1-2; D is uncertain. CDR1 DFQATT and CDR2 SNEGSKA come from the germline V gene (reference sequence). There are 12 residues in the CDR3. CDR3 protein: CSASLPYYGYTF. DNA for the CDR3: TGCAGTGCGAGCCTCCCGTACTACGGCTACACCTTC.

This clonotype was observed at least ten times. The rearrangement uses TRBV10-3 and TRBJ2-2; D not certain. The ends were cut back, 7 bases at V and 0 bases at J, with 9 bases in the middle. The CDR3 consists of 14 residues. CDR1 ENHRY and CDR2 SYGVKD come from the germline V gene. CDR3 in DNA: TGTGCCATCATTGCGACCCCGAACACCGGGGAGCTGTTTTTT. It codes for CAIIATPNTGELFF.

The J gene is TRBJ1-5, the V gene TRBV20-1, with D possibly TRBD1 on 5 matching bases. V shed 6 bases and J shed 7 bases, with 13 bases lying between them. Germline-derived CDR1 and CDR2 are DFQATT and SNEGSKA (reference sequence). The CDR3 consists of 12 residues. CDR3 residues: CSAGDPHQPQHF. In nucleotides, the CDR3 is TGCAGTGCAGGGGACCCCCACCAGCCCCAGCATTTT.

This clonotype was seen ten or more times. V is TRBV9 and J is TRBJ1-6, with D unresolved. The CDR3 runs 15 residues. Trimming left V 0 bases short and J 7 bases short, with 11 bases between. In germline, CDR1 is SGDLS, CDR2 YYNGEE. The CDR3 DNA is TGTGCCAGCAGCGTAGATGGCAGAATGAATTCACCCCTCCACTTT. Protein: CASSVDGRMNSPLHF.

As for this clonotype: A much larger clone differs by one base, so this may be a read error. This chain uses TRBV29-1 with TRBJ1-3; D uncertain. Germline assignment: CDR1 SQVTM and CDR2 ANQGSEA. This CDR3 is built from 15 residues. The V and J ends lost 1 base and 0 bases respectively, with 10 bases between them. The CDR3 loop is CSVEGGRSSGNTIYF. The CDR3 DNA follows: TGCAGCGTTGAAGGGGGAAGGAGCTCTGGAAACACCATATATTTT.

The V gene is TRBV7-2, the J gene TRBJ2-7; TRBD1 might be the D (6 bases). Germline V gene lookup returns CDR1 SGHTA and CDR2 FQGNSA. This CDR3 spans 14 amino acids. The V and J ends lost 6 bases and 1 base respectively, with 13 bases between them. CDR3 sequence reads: CASSRQGISYEQYF. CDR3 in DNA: TGTGCCAGCAGTCGTCAGGGGATATCCTACGAGCAGTACTTC.

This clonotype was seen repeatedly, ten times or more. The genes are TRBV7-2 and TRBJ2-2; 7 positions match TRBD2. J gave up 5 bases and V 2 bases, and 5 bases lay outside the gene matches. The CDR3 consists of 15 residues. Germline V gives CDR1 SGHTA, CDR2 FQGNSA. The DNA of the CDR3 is TGTGCCAGCAGCTTATCTAGGGGAGGGACCGGGGAGCTGTTTTTT. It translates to CASSLSRGGTGELFF. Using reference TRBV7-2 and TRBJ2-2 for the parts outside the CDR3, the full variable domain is GAGVSQSPSNKVTEKGKDVELRCDPISGHTALYWYRQSLGQGLEFLIYFQGNSAPDKSGLPSDRFSAERTGGSVSTLTIQRTQQEDSAVYLCASSLSRGGTGELFFGEGSRLTVL.

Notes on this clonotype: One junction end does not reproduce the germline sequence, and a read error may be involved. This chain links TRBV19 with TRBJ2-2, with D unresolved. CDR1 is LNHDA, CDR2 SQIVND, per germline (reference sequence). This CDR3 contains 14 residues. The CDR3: CASSLDGWAGELFF. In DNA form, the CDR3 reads TGTGCCAGTAGTTTAGATGGGTGGGCCGGGGAGCTGTTTTTT.

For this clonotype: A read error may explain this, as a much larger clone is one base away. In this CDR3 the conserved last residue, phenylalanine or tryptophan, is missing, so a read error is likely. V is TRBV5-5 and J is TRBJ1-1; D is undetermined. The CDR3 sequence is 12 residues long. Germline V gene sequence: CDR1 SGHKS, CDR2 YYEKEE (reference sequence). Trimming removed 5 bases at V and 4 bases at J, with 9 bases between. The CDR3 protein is CASSQGFTEAFL. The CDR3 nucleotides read TGTGCCAGCAGTCAAGGGTTCACTGAAGCTTTCCTT.

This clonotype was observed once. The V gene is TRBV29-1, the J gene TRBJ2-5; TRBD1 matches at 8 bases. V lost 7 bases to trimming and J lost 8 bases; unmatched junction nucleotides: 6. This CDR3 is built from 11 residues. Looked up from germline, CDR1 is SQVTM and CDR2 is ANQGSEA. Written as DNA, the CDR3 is TGCAGCGCTATACAGGGGGACACCCAGTACTTC. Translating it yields CSAIQGDTQYF.

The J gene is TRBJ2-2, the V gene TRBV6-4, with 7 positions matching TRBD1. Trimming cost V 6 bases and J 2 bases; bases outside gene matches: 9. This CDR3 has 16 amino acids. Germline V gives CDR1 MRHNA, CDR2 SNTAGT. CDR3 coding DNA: TGTGCCAGCAGCGCCGCCGGGACAGATAACACCGGGGAGCTGTTTTTT. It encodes CASSAAGTDNTGELFF.

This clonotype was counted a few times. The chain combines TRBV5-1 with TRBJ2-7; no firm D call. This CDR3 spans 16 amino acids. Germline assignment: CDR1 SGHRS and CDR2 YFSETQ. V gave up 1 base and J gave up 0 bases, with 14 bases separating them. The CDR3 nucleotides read TGCGCCAGCAGCTTGACGGATACCCTGAGCTCCTACGAGCAGTACTTC. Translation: CASSLTDTLSSYEQYF.

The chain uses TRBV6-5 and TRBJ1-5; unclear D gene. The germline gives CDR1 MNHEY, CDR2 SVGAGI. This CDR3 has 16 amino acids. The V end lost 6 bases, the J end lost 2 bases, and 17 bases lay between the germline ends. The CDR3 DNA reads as TGTGCCAGCAGATCGTCTACATCGCCGGGCAATCAGCCCCAGCATTTT. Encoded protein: CASRSSTSPGNQPQHF.

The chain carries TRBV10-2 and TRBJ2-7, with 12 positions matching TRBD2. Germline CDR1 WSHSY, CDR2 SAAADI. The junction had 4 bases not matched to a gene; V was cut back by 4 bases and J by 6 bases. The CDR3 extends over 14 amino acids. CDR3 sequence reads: CASSAGLAGFEQYF. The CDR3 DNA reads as TGCGCCAGCAGTGCCGGACTAGCGGGGTTCGAGCAGTACTTC.

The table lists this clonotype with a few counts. CDR3 region: CASNLAQGQQYF. The CDR3 DNA is TGTGCCAGCAACCTAGCGCAAGGACAGCAGTACTTC. The chain employs TRBV6-2 or TRBV6-3 and TRBJ2-7; the D gene is possibly TRBD2 (6 bases). The V gene lost 7 bases and the J gene lost 8 bases, with 15 bases spanning the gap. The CDR3 contains 12 residues. CDR1 and CDR2 (germline): MNHEY, SVGEGT.

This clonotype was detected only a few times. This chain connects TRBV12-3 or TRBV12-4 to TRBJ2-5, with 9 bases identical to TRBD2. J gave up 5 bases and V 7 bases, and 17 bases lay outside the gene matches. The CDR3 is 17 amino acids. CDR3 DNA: TGTGCCAGCAATGTGGGTAGCGGGGGTTATGACAGGGAGACCCAGTACTTC. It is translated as CASNVGSGGYDRETQYF.

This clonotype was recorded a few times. CDR3 amino acids: CASRPHIPYYGYTF. DNA for the CDR3: TGTGCCAGCAGGCCGCACATACCCTATTATGGCTACACCTTC. The chain combines TRBV12-3 or TRBV12-4 with TRBJ1-2, with unresolved D. V dropped 6 bases and J dropped 5 bases, with 16 bases sitting between them. The CDR3 consists of 14 residues.

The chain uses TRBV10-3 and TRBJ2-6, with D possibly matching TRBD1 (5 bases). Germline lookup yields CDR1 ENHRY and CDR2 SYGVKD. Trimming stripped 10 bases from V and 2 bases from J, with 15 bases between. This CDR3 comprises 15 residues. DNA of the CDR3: TGTGCCAGCATTCCCAACAGGCCTGGGGCCAACGTCCTGACTTTC. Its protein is CASIPNRPGANVLTF.

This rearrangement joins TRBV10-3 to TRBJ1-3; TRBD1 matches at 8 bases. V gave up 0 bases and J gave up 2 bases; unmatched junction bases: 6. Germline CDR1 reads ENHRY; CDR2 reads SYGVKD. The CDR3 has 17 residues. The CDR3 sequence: CAISESGQGEPGNTIYF. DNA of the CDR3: TGTGCCATCAGTGAGTCTGGACAGGGTGAGCCTGGAAACACCATATATTTT.

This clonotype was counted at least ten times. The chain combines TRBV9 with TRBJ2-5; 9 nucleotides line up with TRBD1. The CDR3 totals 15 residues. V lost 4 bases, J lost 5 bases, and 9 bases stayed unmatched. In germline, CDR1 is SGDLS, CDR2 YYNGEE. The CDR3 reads CASSTRSGTGETQYF. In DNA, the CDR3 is TGTGCCAGCAGCACCCGTTCCGGGACAGGGGAGACCCAGTACTTC.